Here is one T cell receptor beta chain with its context. The antigen is unknown. The sample belongs to a study of blood T cells in healthy people across ages. Notes on the study in general: Age showed a roughly linear inverse relationship with TCR beta diversity per million T cells. Naive T cell percentage showed a strong correlation with the diversity of TCR beta.

Germline trimming cut 1 base from V and 4 bases from J; bases unmatched to any gene: 6. This CDR3 comprises 17 residues. Germline assignment: CDR1 LGHNA and CDR2 YNFKEQ. Each individual donor underwent a draw of roughly 10 milliliters of peripheral blood. Every sample had a minimum of 6.5 million PBMCs isolated. Primers used in a second PCR of roughly 7 to 12 cycles were a sample-barcoded 5' primer and a J-beta primer mix. TCRdb re-derived calls from the 5' RACE reads in MiXCR, one entry per CDR3 protein. The repertoire holds approximately 360,000 distinct CDR3 sequences, with 52% as singletons. The sample comprised blood. The V gene is TRBV4-2, the J gene TRBJ2-1; the match to TRBD2 covers 11 bases. This sequence was found in a man aged 55 to 70 in good health. The CDR3 sequence: CASSQASLAGVYNEQFF. The CDR3 nucleotides are TGTGCCAGCAGCCAAGCATCACTAGCGGGAGTTTACAATGAGCAGTTCTTC.